These T cell receptor beta chains were read from a single sample in a study of control samples from healthy donors and cancer patients. The protocol was immunoSEQ multiplex PCR, while the TCRdb copy is restricted to in-frame clones and leaves out a portion. The sample has about 190,000 clones; about 91% are singletons. The sequenced sample consisted of blood. The receptors were gathered from a man aged 25 to 40 in good health. Both conserved end residues are part of each CDR3. The order of the fields is V gene, clone size, D gene, J gene, CDR3 protein, CDR3 DNA. A D gene is named only where the DNA matches it firmly. Only part of the rows carry a size: once, few, many, or a class if the clone is expanded.

v_call: TRBV11-2
clone_size: NA
d_call: TRBD1
j_call: TRBJ1-1
cdr3_aa: CASSFAGTANTEAFF
cdr3_nt: TGTGCCAGCAGCTTCGCTGGGACAGCGAACACTGAAGCTTTCTTT

v_call: TRBV12-3/TRBV12-4
clone_size: NA
d_call: NA
j_call: TRBJ2-7
cdr3_aa: CASSFGGSYEQYF
cdr3_nt: TGTGCCAGCAGTTTTGGGGGGTCCTACGAGCAGTACTTC

v_call: TRBV10-1
clone_size: NA
d_call: TRBD1
j_call: TRBJ2-2
cdr3_aa: CASSESAGTGGPGELFF
cdr3_nt: TGCGCCAGCAGTGAGTCAGCGGGGACAGGGGGCCCCGGGGAGCTGTTTTTT

v_call: TRBV27
clone_size: once
d_call: NA
j_call: TRBJ1-6
cdr3_aa: CASSFDRNSPLHF
cdr3_nt: TGTGCCAGCAGTTTCGACAGGAATTCACCCCTCCACTTT

v_call: TRBV19
clone_size: once
d_call: NA
j_call: TRBJ1-1
cdr3_aa: CASSIMTAPEAFF
cdr3_nt: TGTGCCAGTAGTATCATGACAGCCCCTGAAGCTTTCTTT

v_call: TRBV10-3
clone_size: once
d_call: TRBD1
j_call: TRBJ1-2
cdr3_aa: CAIWTGDGPRGYTF
cdr3_nt: TGTGCCATTTGGACAGGGGACGGCCCTAGGGGCTACACCTTC

v_call: TRBV30
clone_size: NA
d_call: NA
j_call: TRBJ1-5
cdr3_aa: CAWSTGIPGNQPQHF
cdr3_nt: TGTGCCTGGAGTACAGGGATACCGGGCAATCAGCCCCAGCATTTT

v_call: TRBV24-1
clone_size: NA
d_call: NA
j_call: TRBJ2-7
cdr3_aa: CATSEGLHEQYF
cdr3_nt: TGTGCCACCAGTGAGGGACTCCACGAGCAGTACTTC

v_call: TRBV4-2
clone_size: NA
d_call: NA
j_call: TRBJ2-7
cdr3_aa: CASSQAGERREQYF
cdr3_nt: TGTGCCAGCAGCCAAGCGGGTGAGAGACGCGAGCAGTACTTC

v_call: TRBV3-1/TRBV3-2
clone_size: NA
d_call: TRBD1
j_call: TRBJ2-2
cdr3_aa: CASSQGMAGGFAGELFF
cdr3_nt: TGTGCCAGCAGCCAAGGCATGGCAGGGGGCTTCGCCGGGGAGCTGTTTTTT

v_call: TRBV7-9
clone_size: NA
d_call: NA
j_call: TRBJ1-2
cdr3_aa: CASSRHQDGYTF
cdr3_nt: TGTGCCAGCAGCAGACACCAGGATGGCTACACCTTC

v_call: TRBV7-9
clone_size: NA
d_call: NA
j_call: TRBJ1-2
cdr3_aa: CASSLSGTLFGYTF
cdr3_nt: TGTGCCAGCAGCTTATCCGGGACCCTTTTCGGCTACACCTTC

v_call: TRBV7-6
clone_size: NA
d_call: TRBD2
j_call: TRBJ2-1
cdr3_aa: CASSLMASGGLSSYNEQFF
cdr3_nt: TGTGCCAGCAGCTTGATGGCTAGCGGGGGGTTAAGCTCCTACAATGAGCAGTTCTTC

v_call: TRBV7-2
clone_size: NA
d_call: NA
j_call: TRBJ1-2
cdr3_aa: CASSLTSSVGYTF
cdr3_nt: TGTGCCAGCAGCCTGACTAGTTCGGTTGGCTACACCTTC

v_call: TRBV3-1/TRBV3-2
clone_size: NA
d_call: NA
j_call: TRBJ2-1
cdr3_aa: CASSHRGTDEQFF
cdr3_nt: TGTGCCAGCAGCCACAGGGGTACGGATGAGCAGTTCTTC

v_call: TRBV7-9
clone_size: NA
d_call: NA
j_call: TRBJ1-5
cdr3_aa: CASSPGGGNQPQHF
cdr3_nt: TGTGCCAGCAGCCCAGGAGGGGGCAATCAGCCCCAGCATTTT

v_call: TRBV11-2
clone_size: NA
d_call: NA
j_call: TRBJ1-1
cdr3_aa: CASSLGGGEFNTEAFF
cdr3_nt: TGTGCCAGCAGCTTAGGGGGGGGCGAGTTCAACACTGAAGCTTTCTTT

v_call: TRBV6-2/TRBV6-3
clone_size: NA
d_call: NA
j_call: TRBJ2-5
cdr3_aa: CASSYLGRRETQYF
cdr3_nt: TGTGCCAGCAGTTATCTGGGGCGCAGGGAGACCCAGTACTTC

v_call: TRBV6-5
clone_size: NA
d_call: NA
j_call: TRBJ2-1
cdr3_aa: CASSYGGGSSYNEQFF
cdr3_nt: TGTGCCAGCAGTTACGGTGGGGGCAGCTCCTACAATGAGCAGTTCTTC

v_call: TRBV7-8
clone_size: NA
d_call: NA
j_call: TRBJ2-2
cdr3_aa: CASSLVAVGSGTGELFF
cdr3_nt: TGTGCCAGCAGCTTAGTTGCGGTGGGGTCGGGCACCGGGGAGCTGTTTTTT

v_call: TRBV7-8
clone_size: NA
d_call: NA
j_call: TRBJ1-6
cdr3_aa: CASSQTGLNSPLHF
cdr3_nt: TGTGCCAGCAGCCAGACAGGTCTTAATTCACCCCTCCACTTT

v_call: TRBV20-1
clone_size: NA
d_call: TRBD1
j_call: TRBJ1-2
cdr3_aa: CSASQETGPGYGYTF
cdr3_nt: TGCAGTGCTAGTCAGGAGACAGGGCCGGGCTATGGCTACACCTTC

v_call: TRBV3-1/TRBV3-2
clone_size: NA
d_call: TRBD1
j_call: TRBJ1-3
cdr3_aa: CASSQATGVAGNTIYF
cdr3_nt: TGTGCCAGCAGCCAGGCCACAGGGGTGGCTGGAAACACCATATATTTT

v_call: TRBV3-1/TRBV3-2
clone_size: NA
d_call: TRBD1
j_call: TRBJ1-2
cdr3_aa: CASSTRDRVHGYTF
cdr3_nt: TGTGCCAGCAGCACCCGGGACAGGGTACATGGCTACACCTTC

v_call: TRBV5-1
clone_size: NA
d_call: TRBD1
j_call: TRBJ2-1
cdr3_aa: CASSPPTGGNEQFF
cdr3_nt: TGCGCCAGCAGCCCTCCGACAGGGGGAAATGAGCAGTTCTTC

v_call: TRBV19
clone_size: once
d_call: NA
j_call: TRBJ2-2
cdr3_aa: CASSIDGVTGELFF
cdr3_nt: TGTGCCAGTAGTATAGACGGGGTTACCGGGGAGCTGTTTTTT

v_call: TRBV25-1
clone_size: NA
d_call: NA
j_call: TRBJ2-7
cdr3_aa: CASSGSWGPLTYEQYF
cdr3_nt: TGTGCCAGCAGTGGTTCATGGGGGCCTTTAACCTACGAGCAGTACTTC

v_call: TRBV27
clone_size: NA
d_call: NA
j_call: TRBJ2-7
cdr3_aa: CASSLSLGKRYEQYF
cdr3_nt: TGTGCCAGCAGTTTATCTTTGGGGAAGCGCTACGAGCAGTACTTC

v_call: TRBV3-1/TRBV3-2
clone_size: NA
d_call: NA
j_call: TRBJ1-3
cdr3_aa: CASSLSRIMAGNTIYF
cdr3_nt: TGTGCCAGCAGCCTCAGTAGGATTATGGCTGGAAACACCATATATTTT

v_call: TRBV19
clone_size: NA
d_call: NA
j_call: TRBJ2-2
cdr3_aa: CASRAGHLNTGELFF
cdr3_nt: TGTGCCAGTAGGGCGGGACATCTAAACACCGGGGAGCTGTTTTTT

v_call: TRBV4-1
clone_size: NA
d_call: NA
j_call: TRBJ1-6
cdr3_aa: CASSQWPDPRNSPLHF
cdr3_nt: TGCGCCAGCAGCCAATGGCCGGACCCTAGAAATTCACCCCTCCACTTT

v_call: TRBV30
clone_size: NA
d_call: NA
j_call: TRBJ1-2
cdr3_aa: CAYFWAGPVGYTF
cdr3_nt: TGTGCCTACTTTTGGGCAGGACCCGTTGGCTACACCTTC

v_call: TRBV4-1
clone_size: NA
d_call: NA
j_call: TRBJ2-7
cdr3_aa: CASSQRDDRRVYEQYF
cdr3_nt: TGCGCCAGCAGCCAACGGGATGACAGGAGAGTTTACGAGCAGTACTTC